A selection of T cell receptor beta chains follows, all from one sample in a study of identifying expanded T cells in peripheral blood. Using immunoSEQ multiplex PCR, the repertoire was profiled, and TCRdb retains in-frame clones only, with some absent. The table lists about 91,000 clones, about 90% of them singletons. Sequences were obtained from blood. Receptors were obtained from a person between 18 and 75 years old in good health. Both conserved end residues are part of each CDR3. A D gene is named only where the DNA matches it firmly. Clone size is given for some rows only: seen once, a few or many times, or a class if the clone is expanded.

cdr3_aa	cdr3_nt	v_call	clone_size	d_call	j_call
CASSIGGRFNQPQHF	TGTGCCAGTAGTATTGGAGGACGGTTCAATCAGCCCCAGCATTTT	TRBV19	.	.	TRBJ1-5
CASRVGRVYEQYF	TGTGCCAGCAGGGTAGGGAGGGTTTACGAGCAGTACTTC	TRBV28	.	TRBD2	TRBJ2-7
CASSENPSQANTGELFF	TGTGCCAGCAGTGAAAACCCCTCACAAGCGAACACCGGGGAGCTGTTTTTT	TRBV2	.	.	TRBJ2-2
CASSQTTGESGNTIYF	TGTGCCAGCTCCCAGACTACAGGGGAATCTGGAAACACCATATATTTT	TRBV18	.	TRBD1	TRBJ1-3
CASSPTVTYEQYF	TGTGCCAGCAGTCCGACGGTTACCTACGAGCAGTACTTC	TRBV7-3	.	.	TRBJ2-7
CAISEPRGAQAEAFF	TGTGCCATCAGTGAGCCCAGGGGGGCTCAGGCTGAAGCTTTCTTT	TRBV10-3	.	TRBD1	TRBJ1-1
CASSDGTSGYNEQFF	TGTGCCAGCAGCGACGGGACTAGCGGGTACAATGAGCAGTTCTTC	TRBV6-5	few	TRBD2	TRBJ2-1
CASSGETPEGALEPLGKTQYF	TGTGCCAGCAGCGGAGAGACTCCGGAGGGAGCGTTGGAGCCATTAGGAAAGACCCAGTACTTC	TRBV9	.	.	TRBJ2-5
CASSLDRQAPRIF	TGTGCCAGCAGCTTAGATCGCCAGGCCCCCCGAATTTTC	TRBV11-2	.	.	TRBJ1-5
CASSVALGGFGYTF	TGTGCCAGCAGCGTAGCTCTCGGGGGTTTTGGCTACACCTTC	TRBV9	.	.	TRBJ1-2
CASSNGWNQPQHF	TGTGCCAGCAGCAACGGGTGGAATCAGCCCCAGCATTTT	TRBV7-2	.	.	TRBJ1-5
CATKGGSYNEQFF	TGTGCTACAAAGGGGGGGTCCTACAATGAGCAGTTCTTC	TRBV7-9	.	.	TRBJ2-1
CSVGQGNNSPLHF	TGCAGCGTTGGCCAGGGGAATAATTCACCCCTCCACTTT	TRBV29-1	.	.	TRBJ1-6
CSVGTSGTQETQYF	TGCAGCGTTGGGACTAGCGGGACTCAAGAGACCCAGTACTTC	TRBV29-1	.	TRBD2	TRBJ2-5
CASSPWDRGTANYGYTF	TGCGCCAGCAGCCCCTGGGACAGGGGTACAGCTAACTATGGCTACACCTTC	TRBV5-1	.	TRBD1	TRBJ1-2
CATSRHSTANTGELFF	TGTGCCACCAGCAGGCACTCAACGGCGAACACCGGGGAGCTGTTTTTT	TRBV15	.	.	TRBJ2-2
CASSPSGGTLYYGYTF	TGTGCCAGCTCACCATCAGGGGGTACCCTGTACTATGGCTACACCTTC	TRBV18	.	TRBD1	TRBJ1-2
CASSHSGGPILGYTF	TGTGCCAGCAGTCATTCCGGGGGCCCGATTTTAGGCTACACCTTC	TRBV6-1	.	.	TRBJ1-2
CASTPAGVRGDGYTF	TGCGCCAGCACCCCAGCGGGGGTGAGGGGCGATGGCTACACCTTC	TRBV10-2	.	.	TRBJ1-2
CASSLGGGLTEAFF	TGTGCCAGCAGCCTAGGGGGCGGTTTGACTGAAGCTTTCTTT	TRBV5-4	.	TRBD1	TRBJ1-1
CASSVPDSSYEQYF	TGCGCCAGCAGCGTGCCGGACAGCTCCTACGAGCAGTACTTC	TRBV5-1	.	.	TRBJ2-7
CASSAPGGSTGELFF	TGTGCCAGCAGCGCCCCGGGGGGGAGCACCGGGGAGCTGTTTTTT	TRBV7-8	.	TRBD2	TRBJ2-2
CASSRDTLGYGYTF	TGTGCCAGCAGTCGGGACACCCTTGGCTATGGCTACACCTTC	TRBV27	.	.	TRBJ1-2
CASTSGTGRWQPQHF	TGTGCCAGCACCTCAGGGACAGGGCGGTGGCAGCCCCAGCATTTT	TRBV2	.	TRBD1	TRBJ1-5
CASSVGRGTYNEQFF	TGTGCCAGCAGCGTAGGCAGGGGGACCTACAATGAGCAGTTCTTC	TRBV9	.	TRBD1	TRBJ2-1
CASSEVAGSGYNEQFF	TGCGCCAGCAGTGAGGTAGCGGGGAGTGGCTACAATGAGCAGTTCTTC	TRBV10-2	.	TRBD2	TRBJ2-1
CASSSEPGQGPYEQYF	TGCGCCAGCAGCTCCGAACCGGGACAGGGACCCTACGAGCAGTACTTC	TRBV5-1	.	TRBD1	TRBJ2-7
CASSLGLGGPQHF	TGTGCCAGCAGCTTAGGTCTTGGAGGGCCCCAGCATTTT	TRBV7-9	.	.	TRBJ1-5
CASSLFPGEVGTGELFF	TGTGCCAGCAGTCTTTTCCCCGGGGAGGTCGGCACCGGGGAGCTGTTTTTT	TRBV27	.	.	TRBJ2-2
CASSLDGGSTEAFF	TGCGCCAGCAGCTTGGACGGGGGAAGCACTGAAGCTTTCTTT	TRBV5-1	.	.	TRBJ1-1
CASSHGLAGVDEQYF	TGCGCCAGCAGCCACGGACTAGCGGGAGTGGACGAGCAGTACTTC	TRBV4-1	.	TRBD2	TRBJ2-7
CASSDSGAVSEQFF	TGTGCCAGCAGTGACTCGGGGGCTGTGAGTGAGCAGTTCTTC	TRBV6-4	.	.	TRBJ2-1